The present entry profiles one T cell receptor (beta chain) with its context. Molecular barcoding with unique molecular identifiers was used for the TCRbeta library. A single record per CDR3 protein comes from TCRdb applying MiXCR to the PCR reads. The repertoire consists of roughly 300,000 distinct CDR3 sequences, with around a tenth occurring once and the leading ten covering around 2.4%. This sample is drawn from a study of T-cell reconstitution after alpha-beta-depleted transplantation in children. Germline values: CDR1 SEHNR, CDR2 FQNEAQ (reference sequence). The germline V and J ends were trimmed by 5 bases and 0 bases, with 13 bases remaining between them. This CDR3 region has 15 residues.

The J gene is TRBJ2-5, the V gene TRBV7-9, with D possibly TRBD1 on 5 matching bases. Sequenced here: PBMCs from the stem cell graft donor, sampled from the stem cell graft. This receptor was taken from a human donor who donated a stem cell graft to a child with acute lymphoblastic leukemia. In nucleotides, the CDR3 is TGTGCCAGCAGCACGTCCAGGGTGGACCAAGAGACCCAGTACTTC. Translation: CASSTSRVDQETQYF.